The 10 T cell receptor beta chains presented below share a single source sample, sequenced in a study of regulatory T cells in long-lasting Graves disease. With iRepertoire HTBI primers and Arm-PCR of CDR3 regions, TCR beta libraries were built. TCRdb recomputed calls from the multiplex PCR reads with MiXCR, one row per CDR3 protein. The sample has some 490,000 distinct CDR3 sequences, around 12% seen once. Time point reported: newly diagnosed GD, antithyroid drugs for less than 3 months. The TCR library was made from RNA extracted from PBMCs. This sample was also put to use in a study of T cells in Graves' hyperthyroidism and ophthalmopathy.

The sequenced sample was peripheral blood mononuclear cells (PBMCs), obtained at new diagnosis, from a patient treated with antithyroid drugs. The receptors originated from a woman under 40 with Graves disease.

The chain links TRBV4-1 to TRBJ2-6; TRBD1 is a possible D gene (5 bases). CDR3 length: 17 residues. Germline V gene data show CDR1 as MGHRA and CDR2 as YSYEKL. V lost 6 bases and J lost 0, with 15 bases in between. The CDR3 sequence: CASSRGRTLSGANVLTF. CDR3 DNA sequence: TGCGCCAGCAGTAGGGGCAGGACCCTCTCTGGGGCCAACGTCCTGACTTTC.

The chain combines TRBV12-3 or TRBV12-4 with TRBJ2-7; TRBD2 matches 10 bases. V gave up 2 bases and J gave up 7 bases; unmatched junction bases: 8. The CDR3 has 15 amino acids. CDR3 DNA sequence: TGTGCCAGCAGTTTATCTAGCGGGAGTGAAAATGAGCAGTACTTC. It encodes CASSLSSGSENEQYF.

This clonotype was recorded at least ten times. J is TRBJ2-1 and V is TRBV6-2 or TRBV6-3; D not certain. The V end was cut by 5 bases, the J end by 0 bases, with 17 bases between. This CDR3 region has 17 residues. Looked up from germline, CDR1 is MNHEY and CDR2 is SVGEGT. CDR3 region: CASSENGALYSYNEQFF. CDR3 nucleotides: TGTGCCAGCAGTGAGAATGGAGCACTTTACTCCTACAATGAGCAGTTCTTC.

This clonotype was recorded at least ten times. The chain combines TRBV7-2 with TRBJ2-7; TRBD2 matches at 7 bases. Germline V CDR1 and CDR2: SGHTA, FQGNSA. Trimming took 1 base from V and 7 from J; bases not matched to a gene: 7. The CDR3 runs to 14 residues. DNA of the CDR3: TGTGCCAGCAGCTTAGTATATGGGGGGGGGGAGCAGTACTTC. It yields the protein CASSLVYGGGEQYF. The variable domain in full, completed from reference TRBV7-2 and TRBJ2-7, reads GAGVSQSPSNKVTEKGKDVELRCDPISGHTALYWYRQSLGQGLEFLIYFQGNSAPDKSGLPSDRFSAERTGGSVSTLTIQRTQQEDSAVYLCASSLVYGGGEQYFGPGTRLTVT.

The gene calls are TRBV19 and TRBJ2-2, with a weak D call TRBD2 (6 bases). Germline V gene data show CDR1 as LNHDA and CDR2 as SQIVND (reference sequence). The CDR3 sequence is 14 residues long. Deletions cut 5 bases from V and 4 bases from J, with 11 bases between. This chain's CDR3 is CASSWGRRTGELFF. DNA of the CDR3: TGTGCCAGTAGTTGGGGGAGGCGCACCGGGGAGCTGTTTTTT.

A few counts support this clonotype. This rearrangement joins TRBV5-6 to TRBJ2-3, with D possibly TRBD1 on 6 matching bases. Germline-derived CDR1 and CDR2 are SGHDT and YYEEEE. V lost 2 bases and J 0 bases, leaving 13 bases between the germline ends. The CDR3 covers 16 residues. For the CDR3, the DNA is TGTGCCAGCAGCTTAACACAGGGCTGGAGCACAGATACGCAGTATTTT. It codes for CASSLTQGWSTDTQYF.

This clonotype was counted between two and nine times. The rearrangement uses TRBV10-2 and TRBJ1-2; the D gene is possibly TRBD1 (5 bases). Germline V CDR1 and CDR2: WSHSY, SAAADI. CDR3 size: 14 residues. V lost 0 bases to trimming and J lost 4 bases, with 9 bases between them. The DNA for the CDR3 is TGCGCCAGCAGTGAGTCTGGGGGATTCTATGGCTACACCTTC. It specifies CASSESGGFYGYTF.

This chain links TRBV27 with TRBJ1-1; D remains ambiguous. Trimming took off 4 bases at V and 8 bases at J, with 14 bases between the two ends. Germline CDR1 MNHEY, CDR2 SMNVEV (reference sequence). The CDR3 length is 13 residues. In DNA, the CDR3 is TGTGCCAGCAGTTCCATTTTGCAGCAAGAAGCTTTCTTT. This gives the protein CASSSILQQEAFF.

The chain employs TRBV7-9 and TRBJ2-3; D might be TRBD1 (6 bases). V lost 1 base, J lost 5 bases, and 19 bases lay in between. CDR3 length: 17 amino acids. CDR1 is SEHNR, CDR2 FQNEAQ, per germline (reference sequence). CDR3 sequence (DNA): TGTGCCAGCAGCTTAGGATCCCAGGGGTGGTTACAAGATACGCAGTATTTT. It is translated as CASSLGSQGWLQDTQYF. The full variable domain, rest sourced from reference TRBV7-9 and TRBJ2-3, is DTGVSQNPRHKITKRGQNVTFRCDPISEHNRLYWYRQTLGQGPEFLTYFQNEAQLEKSRLLSDRFSAERPKGSFSTLEIQRTEQGDSAMYLCASSLGSQGWLQDTQYFGPGTRLTVL.

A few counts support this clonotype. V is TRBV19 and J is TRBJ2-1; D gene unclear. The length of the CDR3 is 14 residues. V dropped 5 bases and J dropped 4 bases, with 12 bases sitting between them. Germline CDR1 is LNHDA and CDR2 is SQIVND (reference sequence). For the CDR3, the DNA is TGTGCCAGTAGTTGGAGACTGGAGTACAATGAGCAGTTCTTC. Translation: CASSWRLEYNEQFF.